The rows below give T cell receptor beta chains drawn from one sample of a study of human T cells and chemical hapten exposure. From the RACE reads, TCRdb called clonotypes with MiXCR, one entry per CDR3 protein. The sample contains about 85,000 distinct CDR3 sequences, roughly 8.5% of which appear only once. The sample was whole blood, taken in connection with sensitization to the hapten diphenylcyclopropenone (DPC). Receptors originate from a man aged 35 to 55 with alopecia areata. Some clones in this sample may be carry-over from other donors' samples. The CDR3 runs from the conserved cysteine through the conserved F or W. The D gene is left open where the match is weak. Only part of the rows carry a size: once, few, many, or a class if the clone is expanded.

j_gene	v_gene	abundance	d_gene	CDR3aa	CDR3nt
TRBJ1-2	TRBV10-3	many	NA	CAISATENYGYTF	TGTGCCATCAGTGCGACCGAAAACTATGGCTACACCTTC
TRBJ2-1	TRBV6-5	NA	NA	CASSYLGPNEGNEQFF	TGTGCCAGCAGTTACCTTGGGCCCAACGAGGGCAATGAGCAGTTCTTC
TRBJ2-7	TRBV6-5	many	NA	CASRGALDEQYF	TGTGCCAGCAGGGGGGCGTTAGACGAGCAGTACTTC
TRBJ2-5	TRBV6-5	many	NA	CASTGLEQETQYF	TGTGCCAGCACCGGACTCGAACAAGAGACCCAGTACTTC
TRBJ1-5	TRBV6-6	many	NA	CASSYGRDGNQPQHF	TGTGCCAGCAGTTACGGCAGGGACGGTAATCAGCCCCAGCATTTT
TRBJ2-3	TRBV12-3/TRBV12-4	NA	TRBD2	CASGGAGAGADTQYF	TGTGCCAGCGGGGGAGCGGGAGCGGGGGCAGATACGCAGTATTTT
TRBJ2-1	TRBV7-7	few	TRBD2	CASSTGTSGNNEQFF	TGTGCTAGCAGCACGGGGACTAGCGGGAACAATGAGCAGTTCTTC
TRBJ2-1	TRBV4-3	few	TRBD2	CASSQEVSGRASTHNEQFF	TGCGCCAGCAGCCAAGAGGTCAGCGGGAGGGCTTCAACCCACAATGAGCAGTTCTTC
TRBJ2-3	TRBV20-1	NA	NA	CSAPQGLANTDTQYF	TGCAGTGCTCCGCAGGGGCTAGCGAACACAGATACGCAGTATTTT
TRBJ2-2	TRBV12-3/TRBV12-4	few	NA	CASSSNQGSGELFF	TGTGCCAGCAGTTCAAACCAGGGATCCGGGGAGCTGTTTTTT
TRBJ2-3	TRBV20-1	few	NA	CSARIPSSNTQYF	TGCAGTGCTCGAATCCCGTCGTCCAATACGCAGTATTTT
TRBJ1-3	TRBV6-2/TRBV6-3	few	NA	CASRPDISSSGNTIYF	TGTGCCAGCAGGCCCGACATTTCGAGCTCTGGAAACACCATATATTTT
TRBJ2-1	TRBV19	NA	NA	CGDRGSNRSYNEQFF	TGTGGGGACCGGGGGTCAAACCGCTCCTACAATGAGCAGTTCTTC
TRBJ1-5	TRBV6-2/TRBV6-3	many	NA	CASTGGNSNQPQHF	TGTGCCAGCACCGGAGGTAATAGCAATCAGCCCCAGCATTTT
TRBJ1-1	TRBV6-5	many	NA	CASSPLTKAEAFF	TGTGCCAGCAGTCCCCTGACGAAGGCTGAAGCTTTCTTT
TRBJ2-1	TRBV3-1	NA	NA	CASSQGTHLMDEQFF	TGTGCCAGCAGCCAAGGGACTCACCTTATGGATGAGCAGTTCTTC
TRBJ2-2	TRBV20-1	NA	TRBD2	CSARGRAGGNTGELFF	TGCAGTGCTCGAGGACGAGCGGGAGGGAACACCGGGGAGCTGTTTTTT
TRBJ1-1	TRBV14	NA	NA	CASRSTGNTEAFF	TGTGCCAGCAGGTCGACGGGGAACACTGAAGCTTTCTTT
TRBJ1-1	TRBV14	few	NA	CASSQVNRIAEAFF	TGTGCCAGCAGCCAAGTTAACAGGATAGCTGAAGCTTTCTTT
TRBJ2-4	TRBV11-3	NA	NA	CASSLDSAVAKNIQYF	TGTGCCAGCAGCTTAGATTCGGCGGTAGCCAAAAACATTCAGTACTTC
TRBJ2-3	TRBV3-1	many	NA	CASSQVTDTDTQYF	TGTGCCAGCAGCCAAGTGACGGACACAGATACGCAGTATTTT
TRBJ1-5	TRBV6-2/TRBV6-3	NA	TRBD1	CASSSHAGTGSNQPQHF	TGTGCCAGCAGCTCACATGCCGGGACAGGGAGCAATCAGCCCCAGCATTTT
TRBJ2-7	TRBV20-1	NA	NA	CSADTGIDYEQYF	TGCAGTGCCGACACGGGGATTGACTACGAGCAGTACTTC
TRBJ2-6	TRBV15	NA	TRBD1	CATWGQGLAGANVLTF	TGTGCCACGTGGGGACAGGGGCTGGCCGGGGCCAACGTCCTGACTTTC
TRBJ1-6	TRBV4-1	many	TRBD1	CASSQGTGGNSPLHF	TGCGCCAGCAGCCAAGGGACAGGGGGTAATTCACCCCTCCACTTT
TRBJ2-7	TRBV4-2	many	TRBD2	CASSQVDSTGGAYEQYF	TGTGCCAGCAGCCAAGTAGACTCCACGGGGGGGGCCTACGAGCAGTACTTC
TRBJ1-2	TRBV10-3	NA	NA	CAISESGDIYGYTF	TGTGCCATCAGTGAGTCGGGGGACATCTATGGCTACACCTTC
TRBJ2-1	TRBV29-1	many	NA	CSGGLLEGEQFF	TGCAGCGGGGGGCTATTAGAGGGTGAGCAGTTCTTC
TRBJ2-3	TRBV6-5	few	TRBD2	CASSRLASSTDTQYF	TGTGCCAGCAGTAGACTAGCGTCAAGCACAGATACGCAGTATTTT
TRBJ2-1	TRBV6-2/TRBV6-3	NA	NA	CASSGVGLNEQFF	TGTGCCAGCAGTGGGGTAGGGTTGAATGAGCAGTTCTTC
TRBJ2-3	TRBV4-3	few	TRBD2	CASSQERLASDTQYF	TGCGCCAGCAGCCAAGAGCGACTAGCGTCGGATACGCAGTATTTT
TRBJ2-1	TRBV24-1	many	TRBD1	CATSDGTGSSYNEQFF	TGTGCCACCAGTGATGGGACAGGCAGCTCCTACAATGAGCAGTTCTTC
TRBJ1-1	TRBV27	many	TRBD1	CASINRGTDTEAFF	TGTGCCAGCATAAACAGGGGAACGGACACTGAAGCTTTCTTT
TRBJ1-5	TRBV5-1	many	NA	CASSLAEALEISNQPQHF	TGCGCCAGCAGCTTGGCCGAGGCTTTGGAAATTAGCAATCAGCCCCAGCATTTT
TRBJ2-7	TRBV29-1	once	NA	CSVEYRDEQYF	TGCAGCGTTGAATATAGGGACGAGCAGTACTTC
TRBJ2-6	TRBV11-1	few	TRBD1	CANSHRQGIGGANVLTF	TGTGCCAACAGCCACCGACAGGGAATCGGTGGGGCCAACGTCCTGACTTTC
TRBJ2-5	TRBV6-2/TRBV6-3	NA	TRBD1	CASSWGTGPETQYF	TGTGCCAGCAGTTGGGGGACAGGGCCTGAGACCCAGTACTTC
TRBJ1-5	TRBV6-2/TRBV6-3	NA	NA	CASSLDPNRQQPQHF	TGTGCCAGCAGCTTAGACCCCAACCGACAGCAGCCCCAGCATTTT
TRBJ1-2	TRBV10-2	NA	NA	CASRETGRTKANYGYTF	TGCGCCAGCAGAGAAACAGGAAGAACCAAAGCTAACTATGGCTACACCTTC
TRBJ2-7	TRBV6-5	few	TRBD2	CASSYNRVLAGGYEQYF	TGTGCCAGCAGTTACAACAGGGTACTAGCGGGAGGCTACGAGCAGTACTTC
TRBJ2-7	TRBV3-1	few	TRBD1	CASSQGLGTGGHEQYF	TGTGCCAGCAGTCAAGGGTTAGGGACAGGAGGCCACGAGCAGTACTTC
TRBJ1-2	TRBV7-2	NA	TRBD1	CASSLAGQQANYGYTF	TGTGCCAGCAGCTTAGCGGGACAGCAAGCTAACTATGGCTACACCTTC
TRBJ1-4	TRBV20-1	few	NA	CSARASHSQGLINRKLFF	TGCAGTGCTAGAGCCTCCCATAGTCAGGGCCTTATAAACAGGAAACTGTTTTTT